This TCR beta chain was captured by sequencing in a study of human T cells and chemical hapten exposure (dated by TCRdb to the early 2020s). Study-level background: For sensitization, 2% DPC in acetone was applied to a roughly 2 cm by roughly 2 cm area of upper inner arm skin. Weekly therapeutic DPC doses were additionally applied to the scalp of patients throughout the roughly 23-week study period. Patch testing was done on the upper back using Finn chambers containing 0.01% DPC, and results were scored after 6 days according to International Contact Dermatitis Research Group standards. The mostly female patient cohort included alopecia areata with under or over 50% scalp involvement, alopecia totalis and alopecia universalis. The libraries were sequenced as a pool, and the TCR yield per sample differed mostly because of small variations in library volumes within the pool. In alopecia patients, the study followed how the peripheral blood TCR repertoire changed in vivo over primary and secondary sensitization to diphenylcyclopropenone (DPC), a hapten. Blood was sampled from patients pre-sensitization (week 0) and at 2, 6 and about 24 weeks after DPC sensitization. Blood for TCR sequencing was provided by twenty-nine alopecia patients at one to four time points (pre-sensitization, 2, 6 and 24 weeks). Findings and caveats that apply to the study as a whole: Expanded TCRs formed significantly more large CDR3 similarity clusters than pre-sensitization or healthy control sets, consistent with antigen-driven responses. Because all patients had alopecia, a presumed autoimmune disease, the immune response of the patients might differ from that of healthy individuals. No change with DPC sensitization was found in the number of TCRs above 1 in 1000 frequency, and no evidence of global repertoire structure alterations was found. Repeated subsampling changed both the strength of the expansion versus patch-test correlation and the threshold at which the correlation became significant. Patch test score was positively correlated with the number of PT1 expanded TCRs, with significance at thresholds 8, 16 and 32 but not at 4.

The protocol used for the library was RACE. This sample was sequenced with a NextSeq 500. Library preparation attached unique molecular identifiers to individual cDNA molecules for quantitative, reproducible TCR counting. From each blood RNA sample, both TCR alpha and TCR beta chains were sequenced. Processing in the source paper ran as follows. Samples had a median of roughly 87,000 TCRs, with a range from roughly 23,224 to 750,000. V, J and CDR3 annotation of the TCR reads was performed with the Decombinator software suite. To make PS versus PT1 abundance plots, every sample was subsampled to the same number of TCRs (28,000). Expanded TCRs were defined as absent before sensitization and observed at least eight times at the 2-week time point. TCRdb applied fastp at Q25 and MiXCR to the public reads, then kept only in-frame beta chains. Each entry merges the rows of one CDR3 protein and shows their most common DNA and genes. These V and J calls are TCRdb output, not the study's own analysis. Here the sample has 100,000 or so distinct CDR3 sequences; 7.5% to 10% occur a single time. Of the sample, 2% to 2.5% is held by the ten largest clones.

As encoded in the germline V gene (reference sequence), CDR1 is LGHDT while CDR2 is YNNKEL. The cysteine opens and the phenylalanine closes a CDR3 of 16 amino acids. Solely the CDR3 DNA is kept, with 48 bases framed from the first base. V loses 4 bases of germline sequence and J loses 2 bases, and the interval between the two ends is 15 bases. The sample's time point label, decoded: patch test 2, 6 weeks after DPC sensitization. The treatment or condition label on this specimen signifies: therapeutic diphenylcyclopropenone sensitization with weekly scalp DPC. At each patch-test visit, blood was drawn before the patch test was applied. Eligible patients were aged 18 to 70, diagnosed with alopecia, deemed suitable for DPC therapy, and excluded if pregnant. Total RNA was extracted from unfractionated whole blood collected in Tempus Blood RNA tubes. This clonotype came up once. Its binding antigen is unknown. The input lacks base qualities; no much larger clone sits a single base away. Resting on one read, the evidence is weak.

The clonotype originates from a woman in her forties with alopecia areata. Some clones in this sample may be carry-over from other donors' samples. The V and J genes are TRBV3-1 and TRBJ1-5; perhaps TRBD1 is the D gene, with 6 bases matching. This material consisted of whole blood, taken in connection with sensitization to the hapten diphenylcyclopropenone (DPC). Read as DNA, the sequence is TGTGCCAGCAGCCCACAGGGTCTATCGGGCAATCAGCCCCAGCATTTT. Translated, it gives CASSPQGLSGNQPQHF. With the portions outside the CDR3 filled from the reference TRBV3-1 and TRBJ1-5 genes, the complete variable region becomes DTAVSQTPKYLVTQMGNDKSIKCEQNLGHDTMYWYKQDSKKFLKIMFSYNNKELIINETVPNRFSPKSPDKAHLNLHINSLELGDSAVYFCASSPQGLSGNQPQHFGDGTRLSIL.